Below are 15 T cell receptor beta chains sequenced from a single sample in a study of T cells after yellow fever vaccination. TCRdb itself ran the 5' RACE reads through MiXCR, one entry per CDR3 protein. The sample includes 350,000 or so distinct CDR3 sequences, less than 9.5% of them seen just once. The material sequenced was PBMCs, taken around 45 days after the first yellow fever vaccination. The receptor set was obtained from a man between 18 and 29 years old who received the YFV17D yellow fever vaccine.

The chain is built from TRBV6-5 and TRBJ1-5; D not resolved. V lost 9 bases and J lost 1, with 13 bases in between. This CDR3 has 14 amino acids. From germline, CDR1 is MNHEY and CDR2 SVGAGI. The CDR3 DNA sequence: TGTGCCAGTAGGGCCCCGGGGAGCAATCAGCCCCAGCATTTT. Protein: CASRAPGSNQPQHF.

This clonotype was detected a few times. The chain recombines TRBV7-3 with TRBJ2-7, with no clear D. V was shortened by 11 bases and J by 7 bases, with 9 bases between the two germline ends. CDR3 length: 9 amino acids. Germline lookup yields CDR1 SGHTA and CDR2 FQGTGA. CDR3: CAPLGEQYF. CDR3 DNA: TGTGCCCCGTTGGGGGAGCAGTACTTC.

CDR3 loop: CASSPYDYNEQFF. For the CDR3, the DNA is TGTGCCAGCAGCCCGTACGACTACAATGAGCAGTTCTTC. V is TRBV9 and J is TRBJ2-1; unclear D gene. V was clipped by 4 bases and J by 3 bases, with 8 bases between them. This CDR3 spans 13 amino acids. Germline values: CDR1 SGDLS, CDR2 YYNGEE.

Note on this clonotype: At one boundary the junction diverges from the germline segment, which might be a read error. The chain links TRBV20-1 to TRBJ2-7; D possibly corresponds to TRBD2 (5 bases). CDR3 size: 14 residues. In germline, CDR1 is DFQATT, CDR2 SNEGSKA (reference sequence). The CDR3 DNA reads TGCTGTGCTAGCCCGCGGTCAATCCTCTACGAGCAGTACTTC. Translating gives CCASPRSILYEQYF.

The V and J genes are TRBV6-5 and TRBJ2-3; 9 nucleotides agree with TRBD2. CDR1 and CDR2 from the germline V gene are MNHEY and SVGAGI. This CDR3 is 16 amino acids long. J lost 8 bases, V lost 2 bases, and 11 bases had no gene match. The DNA for the CDR3 is TGTGCCAGCAGTTACGCGGGGGGGGCCAACATGGTTACGCAGTATTTT. Protein sequence: CASSYAGGANMVTQYF.

The chain combines TRBV18 with TRBJ2-5; 9 bases fit TRBD2. The CDR3 extends over 15 amino acids. Germline V CDR1 and CDR2: KGHSH, LQKENI. The ends lost 3 bases at V and 2 bases at J; junction bases unmatched: 4. This CDR3 is CASSPLTSGQETQYF. The CDR3 region has the DNA TGTGCCAGCTCACCCCTGACTAGCGGACAAGAGACCCAGTACTTC. The variable domain in full, with the rest retrieved from reference TRBV18 and TRBJ2-5, is NAGVMQNPRHLVRRRGQEARLRCSPMKGHSHVYWYRQLPEEGLKFMVYLQKENIIDESGMPKERFSAEFPKEGPSILRIQQVVRGDSAAYFCASSPLTSGQETQYFGPGTRLLVL.

V is TRBV5-1 and J is TRBJ2-2, with 7 bases identical to TRBD1. CDR1 SGHRS and CDR2 YFSETQ come from the germline V gene. The J segment lost 5 bases and the V segment lost 3 bases, leaving 4 bases of the junction unmatched. The CDR3 consists of 14 residues. As DNA, the CDR3 is TGCGCCAGCAGCTCCGGGACAGTGACCGGGGAGCTGTTTTTT. Residues: CASSSGTVTGELFF.

V gene TRBV4-2 combines with J gene TRBJ1-2; D gene ambiguous. Per the germline V gene, CDR1 is LGHNA and CDR2 is YNFKEQ. The CDR3 has 14 residues. The V and J ends lost 0 bases and 3 bases respectively, with 8 bases between them. The chain's CDR3 is CASSQEVGYYGYTF. CDR3 in DNA: TGTGCCAGCAGCCAAGAGGTCGGCTACTATGGCTACACCTTC.

In this sample, this clonotype turned up a few times. The gene calls are TRBV27 and TRBJ1-1; D not resolved. The CDR3 runs 15 residues. The V and J ends lost 0 bases and 0 bases respectively, with 8 bases between them. CDR1 MNHEY and CDR2 SMNVEV come from the germline V gene (reference sequence). CDR3 in amino acids: CASSLSPGLNTEAFF. The CDR3 DNA reads as TGTGCCAGCAGTTTATCGCCAGGCCTGAACACTGAAGCTTTCTTT.

This clonotype was seen ten or more times. The chain joins TRBV5-1 to TRBJ1-1; D perhaps matches TRBD1 (6 bases). V lost 6 bases and J lost 8, with 11 bases in between. The CDR3 has 11 residues. Per the germline V gene, CDR1 is SGHRS and CDR2 is YFSETQ. The CDR3: CASTLTGEAFF. In DNA, the CDR3 is TGCGCCAGCACTCTGACAGGCGAAGCTTTCTTT.

The chain recombines TRBV7-2 with TRBJ2-1, with D hard to call. The CDR3 spans 15 residues. The V end was cut by 5 bases, the J end by 3 bases, with 14 bases between. CDR1 is SGHTA and CDR2 is FQGNSA in the germline V gene. CDR3 sequence (DNA): TGTGCCAGCAGCCCCTTCACGGCCGACTACAATGAGCAGTTCTTC. This sequence encodes CASSPFTADYNEQFF.

The rearrangement links TRBV5-1 to TRBJ1-1; D is possibly TRBD1 (5 bases). The CDR3 is 14 residues long. V shed 2 bases and J shed 7 bases, with 15 bases lying between them. Germline CDR1 reads SGHRS; CDR2 reads YFSETQ. The CDR3 DNA is TGCGCCAGCAGCTTAGTTTTAGGGACGAATGAAGCTTTCTTT. Its translation is CASSLVLGTNEAFF.

Ten or more counts support this clonotype. The chain recombines TRBV20-1 with TRBJ2-5, with 9 bases fitting TRBD2. The CDR3 runs to 15 residues. Germline-derived CDR1 and CDR2 are DFQATT and SNEGSKA (reference sequence). Germline trimming cut 0 bases from V and 0 bases from J; bases unmatched to any gene: 2. The CDR3 spells CSAREASGDQETQYF. CDR3 nucleotide sequence: TGCAGTGCTAGAGAGGCTAGCGGGGACCAAGAGACCCAGTACTTC.

A few counts support this clonotype. The rearrangement joins TRBV5-1 to TRBJ2-4, with D possibly matching TRBD2 (6 bases). The CDR3 runs to 15 residues. The germline gives CDR1 SGHRS, CDR2 YFSETQ. V shed 3 bases and J shed 8 bases, with 18 bases lying between them. The CDR3 loop is CASSYERRGSDIQYF. The CDR3 region has the DNA TGCGCCAGCAGCTATGAGAGGAGGGGATCGGACATTCAGTACTTC.

V gene TRBV20-1 combines with J gene TRBJ2-1; D possibly corresponds to TRBD2 (6 bases). The CDR3 loop spans 15 amino acids. V dropped 8 bases and J dropped 0 bases, with 17 bases sitting between them. CDR1 is DFQATT and CDR2 is SNEGSKA in the germline V gene (reference sequence). The CDR3 loop is CSPRRGYSSYNEQFF. The CDR3 DNA reads TGCAGTCCTCGACGGGGGTATTCCTCCTACAATGAGCAGTTCTTC.